Listed below are T cell receptor beta chains from one sample, sequenced in a study of identifying expanded T cells in peripheral blood. Measured with immunoSEQ multiplex PCR; TCRdb has only the in-frame clones, and not every one. The data show around 100,000 clones, 70% to 90% seen once. The specimen was blood. These receptors originate from a person aged 18-70 years in good health. Each CDR3 is given with its conserved first and last residue. D genes are given only for firm matches. Clone size is given for some rows only: seen once, a few or many times, or a class if the clone is expanded.

v_call: TRBV27
j_call: TRBJ1-5
cdr3_length: 14
clone_size: NA
d_call: NA
cdr3_nt: TGTGCCAGCAGTTTAACAGACCGCAATCAGCCCCAGCATTTT
cdr3_aa: CASSLTDRNQPQHF

v_call: TRBV6-1
j_call: TRBJ2-7
cdr3_length: 15
clone_size: NA
d_call: NA
cdr3_nt: TGTGCCAGCAGTGAATATTGGGGGGCATCCTACGAGCAGTACTTC
cdr3_aa: CASSEYWGASYEQYF

v_call: TRBV15
j_call: TRBJ2-1
cdr3_length: 14
clone_size: NA
d_call: NA
cdr3_nt: TGTGCCACCAGCGGCCTCCTAAAAAACAATGAGCAGTTCTTC
cdr3_aa: CATSGLLKNNEQFF

v_call: TRBV9
j_call: TRBJ1-2
cdr3_length: 16
clone_size: NA
d_call: TRBD1
cdr3_nt: TGTGCCAGCAGCGTTCCCGGGACAGGGGGCGCCTATGGCTACACCTTC
cdr3_aa: CASSVPGTGGAYGYTF

v_call: TRBV6-1
j_call: TRBJ2-1
cdr3_length: 16
clone_size: NA
d_call: NA
cdr3_nt: TGTGCCAGCAGTGAAATAGCGGCCAGCTCCTACAATGAGCAGTTCTTC
cdr3_aa: CASSEIAASSYNEQFF

v_call: TRBV15
j_call: TRBJ1-5
cdr3_length: 17
clone_size: NA
d_call: TRBD1
cdr3_nt: TGTGCCACCAGCAGAGATAGGACAGGGTACAGCAATCAGCCCCAGCATTTT
cdr3_aa: CATSRDRTGYSNQPQHF

v_call: TRBV19
j_call: TRBJ1-5
cdr3_length: 15
clone_size: NA
d_call: NA
cdr3_nt: TGTGCCAGTAGTATAGACCACGGAGGAGATCAGCCCCAGCATTTT
cdr3_aa: CASSIDHGGDQPQHF

v_call: TRBV6-6
j_call: TRBJ1-5
cdr3_length: 16
clone_size: few
d_call: TRBD1
cdr3_nt: TGTGCCAGCACGACAAACAGGGGGCAGAGCAATCAGCCCCAGCATTTT
cdr3_aa: CASTTNRGQSNQPQHF

v_call: TRBV18
j_call: TRBJ1-4
cdr3_length: 13
clone_size: NA
d_call: NA
cdr3_nt: TGTGCCAGCTCACCACTAAAAGCTGAAAAACTGTTTTTT
cdr3_aa: CASSPLKAEKLFF

v_call: TRBV6-5
j_call: TRBJ2-1
cdr3_length: 11
clone_size: NA
d_call: NA
cdr3_nt: TGTGCCAGCAGTCGCGGAAATGAGCAGTTCTTC
cdr3_aa: CASSRGNEQFF

v_call: TRBV6-5
j_call: TRBJ2-1
cdr3_length: 15
clone_size: NA
d_call: TRBD1
cdr3_nt: TGTGCCACCGCTGCCCCGGGACAGGGGGCCGATGAGCAGTTCTTC
cdr3_aa: CATAAPGQGADEQFF

v_call: TRBV6-1
j_call: TRBJ1-4
cdr3_length: 14
clone_size: NA
d_call: NA
cdr3_nt: TGTGCCAGCAGCTCGGGGGATGCTAATGAAAAACTGTTTTTT
cdr3_aa: CASSSGDANEKLFF

v_call: TRBV6-1
j_call: TRBJ2-7
cdr3_length: 12
clone_size: NA
d_call: NA
cdr3_nt: TGTGCCAGCAGTGAAGCGCGGAACGAGCAGTACTTC
cdr3_aa: CASSEARNEQYF

v_call: TRBV7-9
j_call: TRBJ1-1
cdr3_length: 16
clone_size: once
d_call: TRBD1
cdr3_nt: TGTGCCAGCAGCCCCCGGACAGGGCTGGAGAACACTGAAGCTTTCTTT
cdr3_aa: CASSPRTGLENTEAFF

v_call: TRBV6-1
j_call: TRBJ2-7
cdr3_length: 16
clone_size: NA
d_call: NA
cdr3_nt: TGTGCCAGCAGTGGCCGGGAGGCAGGGGGCATCGACGAGCAGTACTTC
cdr3_aa: CASSGREAGGIDEQYF

v_call: TRBV6-1
j_call: TRBJ2-7
cdr3_length: 12
clone_size: NA
d_call: TRBD1
cdr3_nt: TGTGCCAGCGGGACAGGGCCCTACGAGCAGTACTTC
cdr3_aa: CASGTGPYEQYF

v_call: TRBV7-3
j_call: TRBJ2-1
cdr3_length: 13
clone_size: once
d_call: NA
cdr3_nt: TGTGCCAGCAGCCGGTTTGGGGCGGATGAGCAGTTCTTC
cdr3_aa: CASSRFGADEQFF

v_call: TRBV29-1
j_call: TRBJ1-4
cdr3_length: 15
clone_size: NA
d_call: TRBD1
cdr3_nt: TGCAGCGTCGCGGAAAGGACAGGGATTTATGAAAAACTGTTTTTT
cdr3_aa: CSVAERTGIYEKLFF

v_call: TRBV30
j_call: TRBJ1-1
cdr3_length: 13
clone_size: NA
d_call: NA
cdr3_nt: TGTGCCTGGAGTTGGACAGCGAACACTGAAGCTTTCTTT
cdr3_aa: CAWSWTANTEAFF

v_call: TRBV10-3
j_call: TRBJ2-7
cdr3_length: 12
clone_size: NA
d_call: NA
cdr3_nt: TGTGCCATCAGTGAGTCGAGGTACGAGCAGTACTTC
cdr3_aa: CAISESRYEQYF

v_call: TRBV6-5
j_call: TRBJ2-7
cdr3_length: 14
clone_size: NA
d_call: NA
cdr3_nt: TGTGCCAGCAGTGGCCGGGACGGGACCTACGAGCAGTACTTC
cdr3_aa: CASSGRDGTYEQYF

v_call: TRBV18
j_call: TRBJ2-7
cdr3_length: 15
clone_size: NA
d_call: NA
cdr3_nt: TGTGCCAGCTCCCAGGAGCAGGGGTTAGCCTACGAGCAGTACTTC
cdr3_aa: CASSQEQGLAYEQYF

v_call: TRBV5-1
j_call: TRBJ1-2
cdr3_length: 14
clone_size: once
d_call: NA
cdr3_nt: TGCGCCAGCAGCTTGGCCGCGGAGCTGGGTGGCTACACCTTC
cdr3_aa: CASSLAAELGGYTF

v_call: TRBV5-4
j_call: TRBJ2-7
cdr3_length: 15
clone_size: NA
d_call: NA
cdr3_nt: TGTGCCAGCAGCAGGGAAGGACAGTTTCTCTACGAGCAGTACTTC
cdr3_aa: CASSREGQFLYEQYF

v_call: TRBV6-1
j_call: TRBJ2-5
cdr3_length: 14
clone_size: few
d_call: NA
cdr3_nt: TGTGCCAGCAGTGAGGTGAAACTTCAAGAGACCCAGTACTTC
cdr3_aa: CASSEVKLQETQYF

v_call: TRBV27
j_call: TRBJ2-7
cdr3_length: 18
clone_size: NA
d_call: TRBD2
cdr3_nt: TGTGCCAGCAGTTTATCGACCCCCCTAGCGGGGCTATCCTACGAGCAGTACTTC
cdr3_aa: CASSLSTPLAGLSYEQYF

v_call: TRBV5-1
j_call: TRBJ2-1
cdr3_length: 14
clone_size: NA
d_call: NA
cdr3_nt: TGCGCCAGCAGCTCCGGACTGGTCTCCGATGAGCAGTTCTTC
cdr3_aa: CASSSGLVSDEQFF

v_call: TRBV11-2
j_call: TRBJ2-7
cdr3_length: 15
clone_size: NA
d_call: NA
cdr3_nt: TGTGCCAGCAGCTTCAGACGGGAGTATCCCTACGAGCAGTACTTC
cdr3_aa: CASSFRREYPYEQYF

v_call: TRBV4-1
j_call: TRBJ2-7
cdr3_length: 15
clone_size: NA
d_call: NA
cdr3_nt: TGCGCCAGCAGCCAAGGGCAGGGAGTCTCCTACGAGCAGTACTTC
cdr3_aa: CASSQGQGVSYEQYF

v_call: TRBV29-1
j_call: TRBJ2-7
cdr3_length: 14
clone_size: NA
d_call: NA
cdr3_nt: TGCAGCGTTGAAGAGACAAGAGTGACGGGGGAGCAGTACTTC
cdr3_aa: CSVEETRVTGEQYF

v_call: TRBV7-2
j_call: TRBJ2-1
cdr3_length: 17
clone_size: NA
d_call: NA
cdr3_nt: TGTGCCAGCAGCCCGAACGTCCGGTCAAAGGGCCCGGGTGAGCAGTTCTTC
cdr3_aa: CASSPNVRSKGPGEQFF

v_call: TRBV7-8
j_call: TRBJ1-6
cdr3_length: 14
clone_size: few
d_call: TRBD1
cdr3_nt: TGTGCCAGCAGCTTCGGACAGGGGGTTTCACCCCTCCACTTT
cdr3_aa: CASSFGQGVSPLHF